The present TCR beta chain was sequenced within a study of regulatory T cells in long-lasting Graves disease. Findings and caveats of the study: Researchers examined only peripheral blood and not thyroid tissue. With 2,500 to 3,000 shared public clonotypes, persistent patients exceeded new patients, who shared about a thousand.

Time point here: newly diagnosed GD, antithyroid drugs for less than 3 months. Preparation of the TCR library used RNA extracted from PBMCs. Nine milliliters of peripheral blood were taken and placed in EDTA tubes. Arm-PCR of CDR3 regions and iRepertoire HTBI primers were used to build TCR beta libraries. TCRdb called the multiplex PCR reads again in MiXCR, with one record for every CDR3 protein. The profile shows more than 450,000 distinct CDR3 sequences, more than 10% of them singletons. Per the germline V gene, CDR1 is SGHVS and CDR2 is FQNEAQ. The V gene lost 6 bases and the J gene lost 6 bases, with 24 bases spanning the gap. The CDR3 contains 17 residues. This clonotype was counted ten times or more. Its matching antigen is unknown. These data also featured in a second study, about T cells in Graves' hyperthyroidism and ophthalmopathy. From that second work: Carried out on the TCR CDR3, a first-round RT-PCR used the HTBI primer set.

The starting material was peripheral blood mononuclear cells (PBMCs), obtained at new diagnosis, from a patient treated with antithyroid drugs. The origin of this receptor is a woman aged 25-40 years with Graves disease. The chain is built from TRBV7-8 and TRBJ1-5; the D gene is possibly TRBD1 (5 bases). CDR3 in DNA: TGTGCCAGCAGTTTCGGGGCAGGAGGTGAGGTGGCTCAGCCCCAGCATTTT. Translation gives CASSFGAGGEVAQPQHF.